Included here is one T cell receptor (beta chain) sequence, with context. Antigen specificity is unknown. This CDR3 has 16 amino acids. Trimming removed 3 bases from V and 3 bases from J, with 15 bases in between. In germline, CDR1 is SEHNR, CDR2 FQNEAQ (reference sequence). The isolated RNA, all of it, was reverse transcribed, so expressed TCRB transcripts were what got sequenced. Produced via immunoSEQ multiplex PCR; TCRdb's table is partial and in-frame only. The sample carries hundreds of thousands of clones, approximately 9.7% recorded once. The sample comes from a study of beta chain features in type 1 diabetes. The study's findings and limits: Shorter TCRB CDR3s, moderately but significantly so, marked every one of the four CD4+ subsets in Type 1 diabetes patients. Type 1 diabetes patients showed fewer insertions and more deletions at VDJ junctions. High-TCR-expressing cells could be over-represented by cDNA sequencing.

Averaging approximately 110 mL, one heparinised blood draw came from each individual donor. The receptor was derived from a man aged 25 to 40 with type 1 diabetes. The chain has TRBV7-9 and TRBJ1-5; a weak D match, TRBD1 (5 bases). The sample taken for sequencing was central memory CD4+ T cells from blood. The CDR3 sequence is CASSLSQGRYNQPQHF. The CDR3 coding sequence is TGTGCCAGCAGCTTGTCTCAGGGCAGATACAATCAGCCCCAGCATTTT.